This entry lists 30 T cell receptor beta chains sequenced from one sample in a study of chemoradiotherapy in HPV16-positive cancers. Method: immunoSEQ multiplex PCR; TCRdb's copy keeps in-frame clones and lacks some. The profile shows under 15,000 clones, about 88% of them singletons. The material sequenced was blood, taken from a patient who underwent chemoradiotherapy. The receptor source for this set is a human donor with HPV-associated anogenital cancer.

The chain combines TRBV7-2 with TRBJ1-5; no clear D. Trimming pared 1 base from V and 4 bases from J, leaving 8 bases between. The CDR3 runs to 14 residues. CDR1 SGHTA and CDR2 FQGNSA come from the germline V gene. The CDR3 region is CASSLGEWNQPQHF. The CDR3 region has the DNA TGTGCCAGCAGCTTAGGAGAATGGAATCAGCCCCAGCATTTT.

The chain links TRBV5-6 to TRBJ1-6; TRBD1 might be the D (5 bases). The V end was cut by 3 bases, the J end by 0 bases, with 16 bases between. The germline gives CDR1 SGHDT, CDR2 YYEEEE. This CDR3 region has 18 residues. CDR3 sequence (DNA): TGTGCCAGCAGCTGGGGCGGACGGTGGAGCTCCTATAATTCACCCCTCCACTTT. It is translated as CASSWGGRWSSYNSPLHF.

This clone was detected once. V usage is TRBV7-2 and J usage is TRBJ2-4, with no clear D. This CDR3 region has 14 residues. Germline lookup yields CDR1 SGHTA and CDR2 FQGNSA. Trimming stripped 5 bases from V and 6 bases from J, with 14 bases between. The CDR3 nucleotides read TGTGCCAGCAGCCCTCGGCCCGGTGGAAACATTCAGTACTTC. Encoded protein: CASSPRPGGNIQYF. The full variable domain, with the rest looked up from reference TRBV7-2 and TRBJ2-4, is GAGVSQSPSNKVTEKGKDVELRCDPISGHTALYWYRQSLGQGLEFLIYFQGNSAPDKSGLPSDRFSAERTGGSVSTLTIQRTQQEDSAVYLCASSPRPGGNIQYFGAGTRLSVL.

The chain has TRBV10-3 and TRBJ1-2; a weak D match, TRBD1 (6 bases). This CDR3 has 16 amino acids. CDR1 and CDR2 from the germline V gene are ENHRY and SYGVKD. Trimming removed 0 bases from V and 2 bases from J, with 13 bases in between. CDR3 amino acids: CAISESTPGVNYGYTF. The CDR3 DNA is TGTGCCATCAGTGAGTCGACTCCAGGGGTGAACTATGGCTACACCTTC.

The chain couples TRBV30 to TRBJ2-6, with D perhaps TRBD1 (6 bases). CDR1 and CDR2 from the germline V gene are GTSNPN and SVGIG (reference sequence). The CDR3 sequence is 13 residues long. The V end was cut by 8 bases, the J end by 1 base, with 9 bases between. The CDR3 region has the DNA TGTGCCGGGGACAAATCTGGGGCCAACGTCCTGACTTTC. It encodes CAGDKSGANVLTF.

Here the CDR3 reads CASSLEGLRSGYTF. The CDR3 coding sequence is TGCGCCAGCAGCTTGGAGGGGTTAAGGTCTGGCTACACCTTC. The chain carries TRBV5-1 and TRBJ1-2; D perhaps matches TRBD1 (5 bases). Trimming stripped 0 bases from V and 7 bases from J, with 13 bases between. Looked up from germline, CDR1 is SGHRS and CDR2 is YFSETQ. The CDR3 length is 14 residues.

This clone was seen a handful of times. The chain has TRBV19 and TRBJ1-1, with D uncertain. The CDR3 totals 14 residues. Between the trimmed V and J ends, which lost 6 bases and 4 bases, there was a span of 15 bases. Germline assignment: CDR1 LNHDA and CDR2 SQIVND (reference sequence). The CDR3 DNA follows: TGTGCCAGTAGCACCTCTTGGGGTCGCACTGAAGCTTTCTTT. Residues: CASSTSWGRTEAFF. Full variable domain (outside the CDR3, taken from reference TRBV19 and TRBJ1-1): DGGITQSPKYLFRKEGQNVTLSCEQNLNHDAMYWYRQDPGQGLRLIYYSQIVNDFQKGDIAEGYSVSREKKESFPLTVTSAQKNPTAFYLCASSTSWGRTEAFFGQGTRLTVV.

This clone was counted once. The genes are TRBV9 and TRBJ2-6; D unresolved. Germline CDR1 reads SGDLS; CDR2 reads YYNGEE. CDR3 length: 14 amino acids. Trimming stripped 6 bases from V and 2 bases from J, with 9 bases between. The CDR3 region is CASKMDAGANVLTF. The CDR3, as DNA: TGTGCCAGCAAAATGGACGCTGGGGCCAACGTCCTGACTTTC.

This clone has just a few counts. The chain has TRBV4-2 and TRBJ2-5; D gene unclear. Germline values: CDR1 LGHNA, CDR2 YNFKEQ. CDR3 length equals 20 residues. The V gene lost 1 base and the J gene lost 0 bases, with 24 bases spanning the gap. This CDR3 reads CASSQVPLGSESPYQETQYF. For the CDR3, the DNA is TGTGCCAGCAGCCAAGTACCTCTTGGATCTGAAAGCCCATACCAAGAGACCCAGTACTTC.

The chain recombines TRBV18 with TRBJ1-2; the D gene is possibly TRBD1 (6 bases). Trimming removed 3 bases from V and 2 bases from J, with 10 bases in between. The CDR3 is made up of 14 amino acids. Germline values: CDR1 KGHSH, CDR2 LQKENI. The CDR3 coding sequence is TGTGCCAGCTCACCGAGTGGGACAAACTATGGCTACACCTTC. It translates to CASSPSGTNYGYTF. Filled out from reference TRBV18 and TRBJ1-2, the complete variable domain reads NAGVMQNPRHLVRRRGQEARLRCSPMKGHSHVYWYRQLPEEGLKFMVYLQKENIIDESGMPKERFSAEFPKEGPSILRIQQVVRGDSAAYFCASSPSGTNYGYTFGSGTRLTVV.

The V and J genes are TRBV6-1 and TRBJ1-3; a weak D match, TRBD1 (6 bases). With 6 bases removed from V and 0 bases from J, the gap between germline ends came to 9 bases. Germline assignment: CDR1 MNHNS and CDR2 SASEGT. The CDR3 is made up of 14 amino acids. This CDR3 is CASSGTLSGNTIYF. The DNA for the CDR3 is TGTGCCAGCAGCGGGACACTCTCTGGAAACACCATATATTTT.

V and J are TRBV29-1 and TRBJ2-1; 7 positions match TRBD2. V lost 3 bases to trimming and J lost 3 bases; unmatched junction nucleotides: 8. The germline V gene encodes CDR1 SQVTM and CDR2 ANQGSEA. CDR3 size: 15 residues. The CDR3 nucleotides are TGCAGCGTTGAGGGAACCGGGACTAACTACAATGAGCAGTTCTTC. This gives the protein CSVEGTGTNYNEQFF.

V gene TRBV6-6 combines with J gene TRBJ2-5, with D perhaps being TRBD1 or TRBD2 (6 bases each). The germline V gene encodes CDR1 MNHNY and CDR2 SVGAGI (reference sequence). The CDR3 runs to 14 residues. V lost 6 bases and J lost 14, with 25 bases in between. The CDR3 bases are TGTGCCAGCAGGGGGCAGGGGTCTTCTTCGGGAGAATACTTC. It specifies CASRGQGSSSGEYF.

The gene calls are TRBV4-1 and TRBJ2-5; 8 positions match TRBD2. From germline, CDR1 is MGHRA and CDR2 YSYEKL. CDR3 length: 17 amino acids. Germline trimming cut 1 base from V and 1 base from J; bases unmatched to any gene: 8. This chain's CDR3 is CASSQVVGGGPQETQYF. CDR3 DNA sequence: TGCGCCAGCAGCCAAGTGGTCGGCGGGGGGCCCCAAGAGACCCAGTACTTC.

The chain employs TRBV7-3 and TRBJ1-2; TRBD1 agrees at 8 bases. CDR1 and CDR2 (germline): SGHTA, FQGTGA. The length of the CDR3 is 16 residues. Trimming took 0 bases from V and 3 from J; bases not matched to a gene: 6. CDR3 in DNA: TGTGCCAGCAGCTTAACTCCGGGACAGGCGGACTATGGCTACACCTTC. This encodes CASSLTPGQADYGYTF. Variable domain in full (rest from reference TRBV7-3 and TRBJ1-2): GAGVSQTPSNKVTEKGKYVELRCDPISGHTALYWYRQSLGQGPEFLIYFQGTGAADDSGLPNDRFFAVRPEGSVSTLKIQRTERGDSAVYLCASSLTPGQADYGYTFGSGTRLTVV.

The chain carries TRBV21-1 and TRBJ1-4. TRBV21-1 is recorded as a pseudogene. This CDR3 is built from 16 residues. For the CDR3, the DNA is TGTGCCAGCAGCAAAGCAGGGTGGAATATTAATGAAAAACTGTTTTTT. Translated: CASSKAGWNINEKLFF.

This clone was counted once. Written as DNA, the CDR3 is TGTGCCAGCAGGTCTAGCGGACAATCCTACGAGCAGTACGTC. Translation gives CASRSSGQSYEQYV. This chain joins TRBV2 and TRBJ2-7, with 7 bases fitting TRBD2. Germline V lookup: CDR1 SNHLY, CDR2 FYNNEI. Trimming removed 6 bases from V and 1 base from J; junction bases left unmatched: 6. The CDR3 contains 14 residues.

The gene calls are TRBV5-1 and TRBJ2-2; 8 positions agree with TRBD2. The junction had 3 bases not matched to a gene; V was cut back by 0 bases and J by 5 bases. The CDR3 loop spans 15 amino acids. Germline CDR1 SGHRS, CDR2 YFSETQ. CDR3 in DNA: TGCGCCAGCAGCTTGGAGCGGGGGCAAACCGGGGAGCTGTTTTTT. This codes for CASSLERGQTGELFF.

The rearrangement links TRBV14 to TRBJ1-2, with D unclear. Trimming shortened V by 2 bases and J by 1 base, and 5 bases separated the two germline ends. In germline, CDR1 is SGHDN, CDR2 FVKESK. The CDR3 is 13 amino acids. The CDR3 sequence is CASSQNLNYGYTF. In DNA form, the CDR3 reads TGTGCCAGCAGCCAAAACCTTAACTATGGCTACACCTTC.

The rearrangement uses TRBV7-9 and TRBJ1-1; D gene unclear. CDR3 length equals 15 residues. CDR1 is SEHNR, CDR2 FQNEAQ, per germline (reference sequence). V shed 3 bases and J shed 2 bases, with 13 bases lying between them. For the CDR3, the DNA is TGTGCCAGCAGCTTTAACATGGGAAGAAACACTGAAGCTTTCTTT. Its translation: CASSFNMGRNTEAFF.

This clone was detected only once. The CDR3 reads CASSLDVTVEKLFF. The DNA for the CDR3 is TGTGCCAGCAGCTTAGATGTTACGGTTGAAAAACTGTTTTTT. The V gene is TRBV7-2, the J gene TRBJ1-4; no clear D. In germline, CDR1 is SGHTA, CDR2 FQGNSA. CDR3 size: 14 residues. Trimming took 1 base from V and 7 from J, leaving 10 bases between them.

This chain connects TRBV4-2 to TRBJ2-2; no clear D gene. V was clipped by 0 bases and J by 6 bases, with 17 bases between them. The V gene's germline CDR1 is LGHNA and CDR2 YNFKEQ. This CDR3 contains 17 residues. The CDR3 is CASSQDHPAQGSGELFF. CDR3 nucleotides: TGTGCCAGCAGCCAAGATCACCCCGCACAAGGGTCCGGGGAGCTGTTTTTT.

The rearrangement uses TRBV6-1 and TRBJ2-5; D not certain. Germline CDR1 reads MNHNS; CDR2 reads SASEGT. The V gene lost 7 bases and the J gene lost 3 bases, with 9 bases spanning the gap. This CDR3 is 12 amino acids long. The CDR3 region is CASIRGKETQYF. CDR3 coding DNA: TGTGCCAGCATCCGTGGAAAAGAGACCCAGTACTTC.

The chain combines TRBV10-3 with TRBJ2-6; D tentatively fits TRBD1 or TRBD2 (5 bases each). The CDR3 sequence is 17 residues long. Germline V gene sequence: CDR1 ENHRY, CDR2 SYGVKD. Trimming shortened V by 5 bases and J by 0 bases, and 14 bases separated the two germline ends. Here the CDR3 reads CAISTGTASSGANVLTF. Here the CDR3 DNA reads TGTGCCATCAGTACCGGGACGGCTAGCTCTGGGGCCAACGTCCTGACTTTC.

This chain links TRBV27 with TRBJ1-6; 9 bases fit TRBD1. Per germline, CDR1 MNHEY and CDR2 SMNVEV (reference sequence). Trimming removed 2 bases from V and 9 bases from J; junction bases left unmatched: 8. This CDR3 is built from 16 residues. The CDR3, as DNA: TGTGCCAGCAGTTTAGCCCCGGGACAGGGAGGTTCACCCCTCCACTTT. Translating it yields CASSLAPGQGGSPLHF.

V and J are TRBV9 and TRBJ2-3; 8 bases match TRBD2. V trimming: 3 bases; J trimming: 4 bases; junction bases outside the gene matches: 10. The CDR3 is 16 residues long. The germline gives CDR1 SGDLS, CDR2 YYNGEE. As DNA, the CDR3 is TGTGCCAGCAGCGAAATATCGGGGGGGGTTCCAGATACGCAGTATTTT. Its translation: CASSEISGGVPDTQYF. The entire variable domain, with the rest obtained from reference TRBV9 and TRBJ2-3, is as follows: DSGVTQTPKHLITATGQRVTLRCSPRSGDLSVYWYQQSLDQGLQFLIQYYNGEERAKGNILERFSAQQFPDLHSELNLSSLELGDSALYFCASSEISGGVPDTQYFGPGTRLTVL.

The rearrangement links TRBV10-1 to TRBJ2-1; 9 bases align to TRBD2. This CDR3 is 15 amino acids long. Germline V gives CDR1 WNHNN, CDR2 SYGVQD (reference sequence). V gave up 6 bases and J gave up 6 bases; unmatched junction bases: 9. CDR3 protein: CASREGGGVLNEQFF. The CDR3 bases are TGCGCCAGCAGGGAGGGCGGGGGGGTACTCAATGAGCAGTTCTTC.

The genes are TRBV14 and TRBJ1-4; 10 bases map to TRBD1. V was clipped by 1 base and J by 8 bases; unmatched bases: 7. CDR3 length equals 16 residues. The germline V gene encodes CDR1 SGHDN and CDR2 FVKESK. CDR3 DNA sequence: TGTGCCAGCAGCCAAGGGGCGACAGGGGGCAGGGAAAAACTGTTTTTT. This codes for CASSQGATGGREKLFF.

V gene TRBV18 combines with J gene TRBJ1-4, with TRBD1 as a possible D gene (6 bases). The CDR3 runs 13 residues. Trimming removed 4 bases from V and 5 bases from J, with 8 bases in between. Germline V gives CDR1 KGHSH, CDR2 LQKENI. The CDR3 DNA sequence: TGTGCCAGCTCACGGGACAAGAATGAAAAACTGTTTTTT. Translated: CASSRDKNEKLFF.

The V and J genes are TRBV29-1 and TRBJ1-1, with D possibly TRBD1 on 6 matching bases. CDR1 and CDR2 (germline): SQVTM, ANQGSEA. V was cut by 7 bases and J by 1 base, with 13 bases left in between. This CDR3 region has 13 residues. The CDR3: CSGGQRTNTEAFF. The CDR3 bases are TGCAGCGGCGGACAGCGGACGAACACTGAAGCTTTCTTT.